This TCR beta chain was captured by sequencing in a study of Graves' ophthalmopathy and Graves' hyperthyroidism (dated by TCRdb to the late 2010s). Background for the entire study: Peripheral blood was collected before any treatment was given, at the time of initial diagnosis. To tell Graves' ophthalmopathy apart from Graves' hyperthyroidism, and to predict which patients would progress to ophthalmopathy, the study relied on TCR beta repertoire signatures. In total, some 130 blood samples were TCR-sequenced: approximately 42 ophthalmopathy, approximately 80 hyperthyroidism and some 17 hyperthyroidism-to-ophthalmopathy patients. To explore V-J signatures that distinguish ophthalmopathy from hyperthyroidism, a discovery set of 100 patients was enrolled, made up of roughly 41 with ophthalmopathy and 55 to 65 with stable hyperthyroidism. The independent validation cohort included around 19 hyperthyroidism patients plus 17 patients who later progressed from hyperthyroidism to ophthalmopathy. In five to seven hyperthyroidism patients, T-cell repertoires of thyroid tissue and blood were compared. Once sampling was done, hyperthyroidism patients were given methimazole at a starting dose of 30 mg daily, while ophthalmopathy patients were given high-dose intravenous methylprednisolone. The roughly 100 discovery patients were randomly divided into training and test sets at a 7:3 ratio. Paper-wide results and their limitations: No statistical method was used to set the sample size in advance, and the investigators knew which group each participant was assigned to. Most expanded thyroid clonotypes with a frequency above 0.001 also appeared in blood, which suggests that blood repertoires may reflect the immune response in the thyroid. In validation, the model predicted ophthalmopathy progression with more than 70% sensitivity and 72% to 80% specificity; roughly 12 predicted patients were CT-confirmed with GO in a median of around 6 months. In cross-validation, the 13-signature model distinguished ophthalmopathy from stable hyperthyroidism with about 90% sensitivity and around 81% specificity, and in the test set the corresponding values were approximately 80% and 68%.

Deletion took 2 bases off V and 6 bases off J, with a span of 13 bases between the germline ends. The germline V gene encodes CDR1 SGHAT and CDR2 FQNNGV. Spanning cysteine to phenylalanine, the CDR3 consists of 15 amino acids. The entry retains the CDR3 DNA only, 45 bases that are in frame from base 1. Ophthalmopathy patients had moderately to severely active disease, Clinical Activity Score of at least 3, NOSPECS grade of at least 4, and disease duration under 3 months. Patients were excluded if they had other autoimmune diseases, uncontrolled infections, pregnancy or lactation. Clinical symptoms, serum thyroxine, TRAb, thyroid ultrasound and orbital computed tomography formed the basis of the diagnosis. Using Ficoll-Paque density gradient centrifugation, PBMCs were isolated from about 10 ml of fresh peripheral blood. Total RNA was extracted with Trizol reagent and quality-checked on an Agilent 2100 Bioanalyzer.

This clonotype was found many times. The antigen it binds to is not known. Base qualities are missing; no much larger clone stands one base away. For repertoire sequencing, TCR beta CDR3 regions were amplified from RNA transcripts. A first-round RT-PCR used HTBI primers with the Qiagen OneStep RT-PCR kit, followed by a second-round multiplex PCR, size selection and purification. Libraries were sequenced on an Illumina HiSeq2000 using paired-end 100 bp reads. On the authors' methods: SOAPnuke was used to process the reads, throwing out any read that had adapters, had uncalled bases, had a mean Phred below 15, or lacked an exact constant-primer or identifier match. COPE v1.2.5 was used to merge high-quality paired reads. Each unique nucleotide sequence was defined as a clonotype, and clonotypes were aligned to IMGT TRB V, D and J references with MiTCR v1.1. The analysis was limited to V-J combinations with a frequency above 0.0001, which together covered 99.2% of repertoires. For each V-J combination, a TCR clonal expansion and chaos score was defined as F50 clonal expansion divided by the chaos observed in the TCRdist matrix. Welch's t-statistics and random forest were used to reduce the features to about 14 V-J combinations, which were then used as input to a naive Bayes classifier. The Morisita-Horn index was used to measure how similar the thyroid and blood repertoires were. TCRdb handled the public reads itself, with Q25 trimming in fastp and clone calling in MiXCR, and kept productive beta chains. Entries that share a CDR3 protein sequence are merged under the most common genes and DNA. None of the V and J calls come from the authors' own analysis; TCRdb made them. A total of 170,000 or so distinct CDR3 sequences appear in this sample, roughly two fifths of them only once. Clones ranked in the top ten supply about 9.5% of the sample.

The receptor chain draws on TRBV11-2 and TRBJ2-2; TRBD1 is a weak D gene call, 6 bases matching. The sample taken for sequencing was peripheral blood. The sequence derives from a man aged 25-45 years with Graves' ophthalmopathy. Donor details come from another sample of the same person, matched by shared clones. CDR3 reads: CASSLPRTEAGELFF. The sequence in DNA is TGTGCCAGCAGCTTACCCCGGACAGAGGCCGGGGAGCTGTTTTTT.